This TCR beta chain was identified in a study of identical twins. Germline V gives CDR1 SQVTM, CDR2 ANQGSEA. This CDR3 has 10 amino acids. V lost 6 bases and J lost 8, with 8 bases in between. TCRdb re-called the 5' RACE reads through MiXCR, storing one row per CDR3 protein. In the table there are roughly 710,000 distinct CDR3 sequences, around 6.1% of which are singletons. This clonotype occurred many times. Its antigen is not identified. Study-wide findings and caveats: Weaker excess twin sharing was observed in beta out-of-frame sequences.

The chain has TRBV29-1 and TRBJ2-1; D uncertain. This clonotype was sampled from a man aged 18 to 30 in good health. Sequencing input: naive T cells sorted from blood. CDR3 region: CSVDLYEQFF. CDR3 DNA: TGCAGCGTGGACCTCTATGAGCAGTTCTTC.